The 4 T cell receptor beta chains below all came from one sample that was sequenced in a study of blood T cells in healthy people across ages. A second 7 to 11 cycle PCR used barcoded and J-beta primers. TCRdb called the 5' RACE reads again in MiXCR, with one record for every CDR3 protein. Of 800,000 or so distinct CDR3 sequences in the sample, 20% to 25% were seen once. These same data were also listed under a study on T cells of mothers and their children.

The specimen was blood. These receptor sequences come from a boy under 18 in good health.

As DNA, the CDR3 is TGTGCCAGCAGTGCGTTGCTCCGCAGAAACAGCTACGAGCAGTACTTC. Protein: CASSALLRRNSYEQYF. J is TRBJ2-7 and V is TRBV28; no definite D call. The CDR3 runs to 16 residues. CDR1 MDHEN and CDR2 SYDVKM come from the germline V gene. Trimming removed 5 bases at V and 3 bases at J, with 20 bases between.

This clonotype has only a few counts. The J gene is TRBJ2-2, the V gene TRBV7-2; unclear D gene. V lost 1 base and J 4 bases, leaving 7 bases between the germline ends. The CDR3 spans 14 residues. Germline V CDR1 and CDR2: SGHTA, FQGNSA. The chain's CDR3 is CASSLGDRTGELFF. The DNA for the CDR3 is TGTGCCAGCAGCTTAGGAGACCGCACCGGGGAGCTGTTTTTT. Based on the CDR3 plus reference TRBV7-2 and TRBJ2-2, the full variable domain is GAGVSQSPSNKVTEKGKDVELRCDPISGHTALYWYRQSLGQGLEFLIYFQGNSAPDKSGLPSDRFSAERTGGSVSTLTIQRTQQEDSAVYLCASSLGDRTGELFFGEGSRLTVL.

This clonotype has a handful of counts. The chain carries TRBV9 and TRBJ2-3; D is tentatively TRBD1 or TRBD2 (5 bases each). Germline V CDR1 and CDR2: SGDLS, YYNGEE. The V end lost 0 bases, the J end lost 2 bases, and 10 bases lay between the germline ends. The length of the CDR3 is 15 residues. The CDR3 is CASSVATGHTDTQYF. The CDR3 DNA reads as TGTGCCAGCAGCGTAGCAACGGGGCACACAGATACGCAGTATTTT.

This clonotype was counted at least ten times. The chain has TRBV7-2 and TRBJ1-6; the D gene is possibly TRBD1 (6 bases). The V gene's germline CDR1 is SGHTA and CDR2 FQGNSA. The V gene lost 5 bases and the J gene lost 6 bases, with 11 bases spanning the gap. The CDR3 is 14 residues long. The CDR3 spells CASSGGMGNSPLHF. The DNA of the CDR3 is TGTGCCAGCAGCGGGGGCATGGGTAATTCACCCCTCCACTTT. The variable domain in full, with the rest retrieved from reference TRBV7-2 and TRBJ1-6, is GAGVSQSPSNKVTEKGKDVELRCDPISGHTALYWYRQSLGQGLEFLIYFQGNSAPDKSGLPSDRFSAERTGGSVSTLTIQRTQQEDSAVYLCASSGGMGNSPLHFGNGTRLTVT.